This T cell receptor beta chain comes out of a study of CD8 T cells in Susac syndrome. Whole-study findings and limits: A relatively small number of individuals underwent TCR sequencing and HLA analysis.

Remarks on this clonotype: Its antigen is unknown.

Reverse transcription used roughly 0.45 to 1 ug RNA and random hexamers. Amplification of TCR beta CDR3 across 54 Vbeta and 13 Jbeta was performed with immunoSEQ multiplex PCR. TCRdb re-called the immunoSEQ multiplex PCR reads through MiXCR, storing one row per CDR3 protein. The sample shows some 300,000 distinct CDR3 sequences, roughly 81% of them seen only once. The CDR3 sequence is 15 residues long. Trimming at V came to 2 bases and at J to 5 bases, leaving 6 bases not matched to a gene. Germline assignment: CDR1 SGDLS and CDR2 YYNGEE. TCR beta sequencing was performed on blood CD8+ and CD4+ T cells. Control patients had untreated stable or active relapsing-remitting multiple sclerosis by revised McDonald criteria.

V gene TRBV9 combines with J gene TRBJ2-1; 8 positions match TRBD2. Sample: CD8+ T cells from PBMCs. The origin of this receptor is a human donor with multiple sclerosis. The CDR3 sequence: CASSVVTSGNNEQFF. CDR3 coding DNA: TGTGCCAGCAGCGTGGTTACTAGCGGAAACAATGAGCAGTTCTTC.